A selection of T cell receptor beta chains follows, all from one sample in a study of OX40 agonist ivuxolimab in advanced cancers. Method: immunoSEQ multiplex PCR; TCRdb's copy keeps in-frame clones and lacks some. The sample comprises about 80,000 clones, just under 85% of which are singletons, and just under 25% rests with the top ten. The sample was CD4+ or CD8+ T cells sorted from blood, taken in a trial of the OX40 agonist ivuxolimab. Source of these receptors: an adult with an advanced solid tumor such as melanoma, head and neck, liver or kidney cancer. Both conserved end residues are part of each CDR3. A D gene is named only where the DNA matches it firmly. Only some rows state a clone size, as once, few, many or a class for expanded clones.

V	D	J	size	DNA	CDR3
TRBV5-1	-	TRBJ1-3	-	TGCGCCAGCAGCGTAGGGCCTGGAAACACCATATATTTT	CASSVGPGNTIYF
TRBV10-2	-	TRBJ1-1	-	TGCGCCAGCAGTGGCCGCGATGGAAACACTGAAGCTTTCTTT	CASSGRDGNTEAFF
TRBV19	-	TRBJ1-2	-	TGTGCCAGTAGTATCGAGGGGGGGACTGGGAGCTATGGCTACACCTTC	CASSIEGGTGSYGYTF
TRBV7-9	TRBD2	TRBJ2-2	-	TGTGCCAGCCAACTAGCGGGAGGGCCGGGGGAGCTGTTTTTT	CASQLAGGPGELFF
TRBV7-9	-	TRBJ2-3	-	TGTGCCAGCAGCGAGATACAGGCTCGGGGCACAGATACGCAGTATTTT	CASSEIQARGTDTQYF
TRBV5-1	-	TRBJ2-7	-	TGCGCCAGCAGCTTGGCGGCAGGGTCTTACTACGAGCAGTACTTC	CASSLAAGSYYEQYF
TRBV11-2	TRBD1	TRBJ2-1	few	TGTGCCAGCAGCACGTACAGGGGCCGGTCCTACAATGAGCAGTTCTTC	CASSTYRGRSYNEQFF
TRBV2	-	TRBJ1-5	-	TGTGCCAGCAGCCCACAGGGCTCGATTCAGCCCCAGCATTTT	CASSPQGSIQPQHF
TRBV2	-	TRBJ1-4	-	TGTGCCAGCAGTGGAGGAACGGGGAGGAGAGGTGAAAAACTGTTTTTT	CASSGGTGRRGEKLFF
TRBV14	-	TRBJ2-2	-	TGTGCCAGCAGCCAAGGGTTCGACACCGGGGAGCTGTTTTTT	CASSQGFDTGELFF
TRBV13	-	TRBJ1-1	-	TGTGCCAGCAGCCCCGGTAGTAGTGAAGCTTTCTTT	CASSPGSSEAFF
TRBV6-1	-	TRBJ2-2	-	TGTGCCAGCAGAACAGGCGTCTATATCGGGGAGCTGTTTTTT	CASRTGVYIGELFF
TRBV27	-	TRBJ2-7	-	TGTGCCAGTAGGGGGGGCTACGAGCAGTACTTC	CASRGGYEQYF
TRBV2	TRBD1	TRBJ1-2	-	TGTGCCAGCAGTGAAAGAGGGGGCAAAGGCTACACCTTC	CASSERGGKGYTF
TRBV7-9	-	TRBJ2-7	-	TGTGCCAGCCAGCCCGGGGGGCGGACAAACTACGAGCAGTACTTC	CASQPGGRTNYEQYF
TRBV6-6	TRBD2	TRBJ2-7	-	TGTGCCAGCAGAGGGACTAGCGGGGGGACCTACGAGCAGTACTTC	CASRGTSGGTYEQYF
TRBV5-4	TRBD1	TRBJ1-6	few	TGTGCCAGCAGCTGGGACAGGGGAAATTCACCCCTCCACTTT	CASSWDRGNSPLHF
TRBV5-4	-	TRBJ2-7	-	TGTGCCAGCAGCTCTACAGGGCTGAGCTCCTACGAGCAGTACTTC	CASSSTGLSSYEQYF
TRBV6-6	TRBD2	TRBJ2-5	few	TGTGCCAGCAGTTATCCTAGCGGGAGAGGTCAAGAGACCCAGTACTTC	CASSYPSGRGQETQYF
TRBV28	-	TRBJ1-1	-	TGTGCCAGCAGTTTACCCGACTGGTCTGAAGCTTTCTTT	CASSLPDWSEAFF
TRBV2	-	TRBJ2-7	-	TGTGCCAGCAGTGAAGGGAGGGGGTTCCTGATATCCTACGAGCAGTACTTC	CASSEGRGFLISYEQYF
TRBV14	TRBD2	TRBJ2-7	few	TGTGCCAGCAACCGAGGTACTAGCGGTCCCTACGAGCAGTACTTC	CASNRGTSGPYEQYF
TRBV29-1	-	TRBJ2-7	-	TGCAGCGTTGTAGGCAGGGCCTATGGGGCTTCCTACGAGCAGTACTTC	CSVVGRAYGASYEQYF
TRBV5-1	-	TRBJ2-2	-	TGCGCCAGCAGCTTTTTGGGCAGAAACACCGGGGAGCTGTTTTTT	CASSFLGRNTGELFF
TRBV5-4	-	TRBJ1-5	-	TGTGCCAGCAGCCCACAGGGTACCAATCAGCCCCAGCATTTT	CASSPQGTNQPQHF
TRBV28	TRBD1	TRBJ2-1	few	TGTGCCAGCAGTATACAGGGGGAGCAGTTCTTC	CASSIQGEQFF